A single sample is the source of the 6 T cell receptor beta chains below, sequenced in a study of a mutant IDH1 vaccine in newly diagnosed glioma. Time point indicated: week 47, end of study. Every vaccine dose comprised 300 ug of mutant IDH1 20-mer peptide plus topical imiquimod. These receptors have no identified antigens. The method was immunoSEQ multiplex PCR; TCRdb's version includes in-frame clones alone and lacks a portion of them. The sample records tens of thousands of clones, less than 80% being singletons. Material: PBMCs, obtained from a glioma patient whose treatment included an IDH1 peptide vaccine. The receptors come from a man aged 45 to 65 with glioma.

This chain joins TRBV19 and TRBJ1-1; D possibly corresponds to TRBD1 (6 bases). Germline CDR1 reads LNHDA; CDR2 reads SQIVND (reference sequence). The CDR3 has 15 amino acids. V was cut by 3 bases and J by 1 base, with 12 bases left in between. The CDR3 spells CASSMQGRGNTEAFF. DNA for the CDR3: TGTGCCAGTAGTATGCAGGGGCGGGGGAACACTGAAGCTTTCTTT.

The chain is built from TRBV6-1 and TRBJ2-7; D perhaps matches TRBD2 (6 bases). Germline values: CDR1 MNHNS, CDR2 SASEGT. V was cut by 1 base and J by 5 bases, with 12 bases left in between. The CDR3 is 14 amino acids. The CDR3: CASSEGGGSDEQYF. The CDR3 DNA follows: TGTGCCAGCAGTGAAGGTGGGGGGAGCGACGAGCAGTACTTC.

V is TRBV5-1 and J is TRBJ2-3; 10 nucleotides match TRBD1. V was clipped by 3 bases and J by 3 bases; unmatched bases: 7. CDR1 is SGHRS, CDR2 YFSETQ, per germline. The length of the CDR3 is 16 residues. The CDR3, as DNA: TGCGCCAGCAGCTCGGCCGGGACAGGGGTAACAGATACGCAGTATTTT. Translating gives CASSSAGTGVTDTQYF.

This clone has a handful of counts. The rearrangement joins TRBV9 to TRBJ1-3; the match to TRBD1 covers 9 bases. Per germline, CDR1 SGDLS and CDR2 YYNGEE. After removal of 0 bases from V and 6 bases from J, the junction contained 4 bases not matched to a gene. This CDR3 contains 15 residues. Here the CDR3 reads CASSVGDRVQNTIYF. The DNA of the CDR3 is TGTGCCAGCAGCGTAGGGGACAGGGTACAAAACACCATATATTTT.

The J gene is TRBJ2-1, the V gene TRBV2, with a possible D match to TRBD1 (6 bases). Germline CDR1 reads SNHLY; CDR2 reads FYNNEI. The CDR3 totals 16 residues. With 5 bases removed from V and 4 bases from J, the gap between germline ends came to 18 bases. The CDR3 loop is CASSPLEGHQYNEQFF. The CDR3 bases are TGTGCCAGCAGTCCCTTAGAGGGACACCAATACAATGAGCAGTTCTTC.

The chain is built from TRBV7-9 and TRBJ2-5, with D maybe TRBD1 (6 bases). Germline V lookup: CDR1 SEHNR, CDR2 FQNEAQ (reference sequence). This CDR3 has 14 residues. Deletions cut 4 bases from V and 1 base from J, with 10 bases between. CDR3 amino acids: CASSWTVLQETQYF. CDR3 bases: TGTGCCAGCAGCTGGACAGTTCTCCAAGAGACCCAGTACTTC.